This TCR beta chain was observed in a study of T and B cells in COVID-19 patients. Looking at the study overall: Most recovered patients had mild to moderate COVID-19 treated as outpatients. At median age about 37 years, recovered patients were younger than active-infection patients at just over 65.

Study-wide results and limits: No sequencing was yet done of CD4+, regulatory or CD8+ subsets, or of SARS-CoV-2-responsive or tetramer+ sorted cells.

From blood, about 240-550 ng of genomic DNA served as TRB template. This clonotype is classed as medium-sized. Its antigen is undetermined. Multiplex PCR with BIOMED2 TRB-A/B primer pools amplified TRB rearrangements. TCRdb processed the multiplex PCR reads anew with MiXCR; each CDR3 protein has one entry. The sample records roughly 13,000 distinct CDR3 sequences, roughly 23% being singletons. Sequencing was carried out using blood. The receptor comes from a human donor who had recovered from COVID-19.

The CDR3 here is CASSFSLAGGGEQYF. CDR3 bases: TGTGCCAGCAGTTTCTCACTAGCGGGCGGAGGGGAGCAGTACTTC. The chain recombines TRBV27 with TRBJ2-7; the match to TRBD2 covers 9 bases. This CDR3 has 15 residues. Trimming cost V 3 bases and J 7 bases; bases outside gene matches: 10. CDR1 is MNHEY and CDR2 is SMNVEV in the germline V gene (reference sequence).